The 12 T cell receptor beta chains presented below share a single source sample, sequenced in a study of CD8+ T cells in alopecia areata. Sequencing relied on a cDNA template that was reverse transcribed from extracted RNA. TCRdb keeps only in-frame clones here, not all; method: immunoSEQ multiplex PCR. Of around 210,000 clones in the sample, roughly 50% were seen once. The sequencing input was CD8+ T cells sorted from blood. These receptor sequences come from a human donor in good health.

The rearrangement links TRBV13 to TRBJ1-6; D uncertain. The CDR3 sequence is 14 residues long. V was shortened by 7 bases and J by 10 bases, with 17 bases between the two germline ends. Germline CDR1 reads PRHDT; CDR2 reads FYEKMQ (reference sequence). This CDR3 is CASTLGSVSSPLHF. The DNA of the CDR3 is TGTGCCAGCACCCTGGGGTCGGTCTCCTCACCCCTCCACTTT.

The chain employs TRBV7-9 and TRBJ2-7; no clear D gene. The length of the CDR3 is 12 residues. V lost 1 base and J lost 7, with 8 bases in between. Per the germline V gene, CDR1 is SEHNR and CDR2 is FQNEAQ (reference sequence). CDR3 bases: TGTGCCAGCAGCTTAGTGTCGGCTGAGCAGTACTTC. Amino acids: CASSLVSAEQYF.

This clone was counted a few times. The genes are TRBV7-8 and TRBJ2-5, with D perhaps assigned TRBD1 or TRBD2 (6 bases each). Germline loops: CDR1 SGHVS, CDR2 FQNEAQ. V was clipped by 5 bases and J by 3 bases, with 13 bases between them. The CDR3 is 14 residues long. CDR3 protein: CASSLWGAEETQYF. DNA of the CDR3: TGTGCCAGCAGCCTATGGGGGGCAGAAGAGACCCAGTACTTC.

V is TRBV4-1 and J is TRBJ1-2; no firm D call. Germline V lookup: CDR1 MGHRA, CDR2 YSYEKL. V lost 2 bases and J lost 2, with 12 bases in between. CDR3 length: 15 residues. CDR3 nucleotide sequence: TGCGCCAGCAGCCAAAGCGCGGACCCGAACTATGGCTACACCTTC. Residues: CASSQSADPNYGYTF.

The chain carries TRBV2 and TRBJ2-7; 12 nucleotides line up with TRBD2. CDR3 length equals 14 residues. Germline lookup yields CDR1 SNHLY and CDR2 FYNNEI. The V segment lost 5 bases and the J segment 5 bases; nucleotides outside the gene matches: 4. The CDR3 protein is CASSSSGGAHEQYF. The CDR3 DNA is TGTGCCAGCAGTTCTAGCGGGGGGGCCCACGAGCAGTACTTC.

The chain uses TRBV2 and TRBJ2-7; D is unresolved. Trimming pared 6 bases from V and 6 bases from J, leaving 18 bases between. From germline, CDR1 is SNHLY and CDR2 FYNNEI. The CDR3 extends over 14 amino acids. The CDR3 region is CASRSDLSLGEQYF. The CDR3 coding sequence is TGTGCCAGCAGATCGGACCTATCCCTGGGCGAGCAGTACTTC.

This clone was seen a few times. CDR3 loop: CSVDLLGNEQFF. The CDR3 coding sequence is TGCAGCGTTGACCTACTTGGGAATGAGCAGTTCTTC. This chain uses TRBV29-1 with TRBJ2-1; D unclear. The ends were cut back, 3 bases at V and 7 bases at J, with 10 bases in the middle. CDR3 length: 12 residues. From germline, CDR1 is SQVTM and CDR2 ANQGSEA.

In its sample, this clone was seen a few times. This rearrangement joins TRBV7-8 to TRBJ2-1, with 9 bases lining up with TRBD2. The CDR3 runs to 15 residues. Germline V gene sequence: CDR1 SGHVS, CDR2 FQNEAQ. J lost 10 bases, V lost 3 bases, and 10 bases had no gene match. DNA of the CDR3: TGTGCCAGCAGCTTGGGGACTAGCACACGGGGGGAGCAGTTCTTC. Residues: CASSLGTSTRGEQFF.

This sequence joins TRBV6-5 and TRBJ2-6, with D unresolved. Per germline, CDR1 MNHEY and CDR2 SVGAGI. This CDR3 is 15 amino acids long. V lost 6 bases, J lost 5 bases, and 14 bases lay in between. The CDR3 protein is CASSYRASRANVLTF. CDR3 coding DNA: TGTGCCAGCAGCTACCGGGCCAGCCGGGCCAACGTCCTGACTTTC.

The V and J genes are TRBV13 and TRBJ1-2; no definite D call. There are 13 residues in the CDR3. CDR1 PRHDT and CDR2 FYEKMQ come from the germline V gene (reference sequence). V lost 3 bases, J lost 6 bases, and 11 bases lay in between. Written as DNA, the CDR3 is TGTGCCAGCAGCTTCCGGGGAGCGGATGGCTACACCTTC. Its translation is CASSFRGADGYTF.

The chain recombines TRBV4-1 with TRBJ1-1, with TRBD1 matching over 9 bases. Germline V gene lookup returns CDR1 MGHRA and CDR2 YSYEKL. The CDR3 is made up of 14 amino acids. Trimming removed 5 bases from V and 4 bases from J; junction bases left unmatched: 5. The CDR3 sequence is CASSFPGQGTEAFF. The DNA for the CDR3 is TGCGCCAGCAGCTTTCCGGGACAGGGCACTGAAGCTTTCTTT.

The chain combines TRBV7-6 with TRBJ2-6; possible D gene TRBD2, 7 bases. The V gene's germline CDR1 is SGHVS and CDR2 FNYEAQ. The length of the CDR3 is 17 residues. V lost 5 bases and J lost 2, with 16 bases in between. The DNA for the CDR3 is TGTGCCAGCAGCCCCTGGGAGGGGGAGACTGGGGCCAACGTCCTGACTTTC. Protein sequence: CASSPWEGETGANVLTF.